This T cell receptor (beta chain) was observed in a study of blood T cell repertoires in COVID-19. Study in general: From T cells, B-cell-depleted T cells, or PBMCs came the material, which was cDNA or gDNA.

Trimming cost V 0 bases and J 7 bases; bases outside gene matches: 9. Germline CDR1 and CDR2: MGHRA and YSYEKL. This CDR3 spans 16 amino acids. In the original processing: Scientists estimated how many nucleated cells there were by amplifying reference gene primers. Repertoires were generated with immunoSEQ multiplex PCR, while TCRdb's copy carries only in-frame clones and drops some. V and J calls and clone size come straight from that table; D and trimming were deduced from the DNA. The sample shows 80,000 or so clones, 80% to 90% of them seen only once. The rearrangement links TRBV4-1 to TRBJ2-7, with 10 bases that match TRBD1. Source material: peripheral blood. The clonotype originates from a human donor in a cohort sampled during active COVID-19. CDR3 nucleotides: TGCGCCAGCAGCCAAGATCGAGCGACAGGGGGCTGGGAGCAGTACTTC. It encodes CASSQDRATGGWEQYF.